This TCR beta chain was captured in a study of control samples from healthy donors and cancer patients. Between the trimmed V and J ends, which lost 3 bases and 6 bases, there was a span of 10 bases. The CDR3 sequence is 12 residues long. Germline V gene data show CDR1 as SGDLS and CDR2 as YYNGEE. Some clones are missing from TCRdb's copy, which holds only in-frame ones; the method was immunoSEQ multiplex PCR. The repertoire has 130,000 to 150,000 clones, more than 85% of them found once; the top ten carry about 3.2%. This receptor was identified in a man younger than 40 in good health. Sequenced sample: blood. The rearrangement joins TRBV9 to TRBJ2-7; D ambiguous. CDR3 sequence: CASSATKGEQYF. DNA for the CDR3: TGTGCCAGCAGCGCTACAAAGGGCGAGCAGTACTTC. The whole variable domain, remainder taken from reference TRBV9 and TRBJ2-7, is DSGVTQTPKHLITATGQRVTLRCSPRSGDLSVYWYQQSLDQGLQFLIQYYNGEERAKGNILERFSAQQFPDLHSELNLSSLELGDSALYFCASSATKGEQYFGPGTRLTVT.